This TCR beta chain was obtained from a study of blood T cells in healthy people across ages. CDR3 size: 15 residues. The ends were cut back, 3 bases at V and 9 bases at J, with 18 bases in the middle. Per germline, CDR1 SNHLY and CDR2 FYNNEI. The second PCR ran about 6 to 11 cycles with a sample-barcoded 5' primer and J-beta primers. Every cDNA molecule bore a tag from a template-switch adaptor containing 12 random nucleotides. MiXCR was run by TCRdb on the 5' RACE reads, yielding one entry per CDR3 protein. The sample holds some 760,000 distinct CDR3 sequences, approximately 25% seen once. The same specimen was also included in a second study, on T cells of mothers and their children. In that study: An overlap that was slightly higher, though non-significant, was seen in related mother-child pairs versus unrelated pairs.

Sequenced material: blood. This sequence was found in a boy between 10 and 17 years old in good health. V and J are TRBV2 and TRBJ1-5; no clear D. The CDR3 here is CASSDRSQAVMPQHF. CDR3 sequence (DNA): TGTGCCAGCAGTGATAGGTCCCAAGCTGTGATGCCCCAGCATTTT.